This TCR beta chain is from a study of Tregs in tolerant kidney transplant recipients. Findings and limits, study-wide: Findings come from small patient numbers and require larger validation. Donor-specific Treg expansion exceeded global Treg expansion in tolerant patients, suggesting antigen drive.

Thawed PBMCs were rested overnight at 37°C with 200 IU/ml IL-2 before regulatory T cell sorting. Repertoires were generated with immunoSEQ multiplex PCR, while TCRdb's copy carries only in-frame clones and drops some. The sample lists 55,000 to 80,000 clones, roughly 98% occurring once. With 0 bases clipped from V and 4 bases from J, the junction kept 5 bases outside the gene matches. The CDR3 runs to 16 residues. The germline V gene encodes CDR1 KGHSH and CDR2 LQKENI. Comments on this clone: Antigen specificity is unknown.

This rearrangement joins TRBV18 to TRBJ2-1, with TRBD2 matching 8 bases. Sequences were derived from Tregs from blood, sampled before the transplant. The source is a human donor who received a combined kidney and bone marrow transplant. CDR3 DNA sequence: TGTGCCAGCTCACCACCCGGGAGGGCGCGGTACAATGAGCAGTTCTTC. The encoded protein is CASSPPGRARYNEQFF.